Listed below are T cell receptor beta chains from one sample, sequenced in a study of CD8+ T cells in alopecia areata. Sequencing was performed with immunoSEQ multiplex PCR; in TCRdb, only in-frame clones are kept and a portion is missing. The repertoire has 120,000 to 150,000 clones, approximately 80% of them found once; the top ten carry roughly 25%. Source: CD8+ T cells sorted from blood, taken at week 4, from a patient treated with tofacitinib. These receptors all stem from a human donor with alopecia areata. Each CDR3 is given with its conserved first and last residue.

TRBJ2-3	TRBV4-3	CASSQDRAGGPDTQYF
TRBJ2-3	TRBV7-8	CASSPIRGSSTDTQYF
TRBJ2-1	TRBV5-5	CASSLEGQGYNEQFF
TRBJ2-1	TRBV2	CASSSSGGVYNEQFF
TRBJ2-1	TRBV7-8	CASSPPLGGRMGEQFF
TRBJ2-3	TRBV7-2	CASSPPGHLEQYF
TRBJ2-7	TRBV7-2	CASRRQGSYEQYF
TRBJ2-1	TRBV5-1	CASSFTRDRWNNEQFF
TRBJ2-3	TRBV27	CASSPGTSGFTDTQYF
TRBJ2-2	TRBV9	CASSGGEDTGELFF
TRBJ2-1	TRBV6-6	CASTQEGHLRSEQFF